Presented here are 25 T cell receptor beta chains from one specimen sequenced in a study of cytomegalovirus exposure and HLA in healthy donors. The PCR made use of 60 Vbeta and 13 Jbeta primers. Here immunoSEQ multiplex PCR was the method, and the copy in TCRdb shows in-frame clones only, minus some. Among roughly 100,000 clones listed, about 60% were seen once. The source material was PBMCs. Source of these receptors: a human donor in good health.

The genes are TRBV19 and TRBJ2-2, with a tentative D call TRBD2 (5 bases). CDR3 length: 12 residues. V was clipped by 3 bases and J by 7 bases, with 6 bases between them. Germline CDR1 is LNHDA and CDR2 is SQIVND (reference sequence). The CDR3 protein is CASSMEVGELFF. The CDR3, as DNA: TGTGCCAGTAGTATGGAGGTCGGGGAGCTGTTTTTT.

The chain combines TRBV5-1 with TRBJ2-1; 7 bases agree with TRBD1. This CDR3 contains 16 residues. V lost 1 base, J lost 0 bases, and 4 bases stayed unmatched. Looked up from germline, CDR1 is SGHRS and CDR2 is YFSETQ. CDR3 bases: TGCGCCAGCAGCTTGCCGTGGGACAGCTCCTACAATGAGCAGTTCTTC. It translates to CASSLPWDSSYNEQFF.

The chain uses TRBV4-1 and TRBJ1-2; D not resolved. V was trimmed by 3 bases and J by 2 bases, leaving 13 bases between them. There are 15 residues in the CDR3. Germline assignment: CDR1 MGHRA and CDR2 YSYEKL. DNA for the CDR3: TGCGCCAGCAGCCATAGAATTCAGGCGAACTATGGCTACACCTTC. Protein sequence: CASSHRIQANYGYTF.

The chain carries TRBV29-1 and TRBJ2-3; D perhaps matches TRBD2 (5 bases). V gave up 0 bases and J gave up 0 bases, with 19 bases separating them. Germline V gene sequence: CDR1 SQVTM, CDR2 ANQGSEA. The CDR3 contains 18 residues. The CDR3 nucleotides are TGCAGCGTTGAAGATCAGAGCGGCGGGCGGTACAGCACAGATACGCAGTATTTT. It specifies CSVEDQSGGRYSTDTQYF.

The chain combines TRBV28 with TRBJ1-1; unclear D gene. The germline CDR1 and CDR2 sequences are MDHEN and SYDVKM. The ends were cut back, 10 bases at V and 6 bases at J, with 12 bases in the middle. The CDR3 is made up of 11 amino acids. The CDR3, as DNA: TGTGCCACCCGCGGGCGACCTGAAGCTTTCTTT. This encodes CATRGRPEAFF.

CDR3 sequence: CASSQLQGGAETQYF. For the CDR3, the DNA is TGTGCCAGCTCACAATTACAGGGTGGTGCGGAGACCCAGTACTTC. The chain recombines TRBV18 with TRBJ2-5; a weak D match, TRBD1 (6 bases). This CDR3 comprises 15 residues. Germline lookup yields CDR1 KGHSH and CDR2 LQKENI. V was pared by 4 bases and J by 5 bases, with 17 bases between.

This clone was seen more than once but under ten times. This chain joins TRBV11-3 and TRBJ2-3; D uncertain. The CDR3 is made up of 15 amino acids. From germline, CDR1 is SGHNT and CDR2 YENEEA. The ends were cut back, 1 base at V and 2 bases at J, with 10 bases in the middle. CDR3: CASSLGHSHTDTQYF. CDR3 coding DNA: TGTGCCAGCAGCTTAGGACACAGCCACACAGATACGCAGTATTTT.

The CDR3: CASSQEGRTGRNEQFF. CDR3 coding DNA: TGCGCCAGCAGCCAAGAGGGCCGGACAGGGAGGAATGAGCAGTTCTTC. The chain combines TRBV4-1 with TRBJ2-1; the match to TRBD1 covers 8 bases. Germline V gene sequence: CDR1 MGHRA, CDR2 YSYEKL. V was pared by 0 bases and J by 7 bases, with 8 bases of the junction left unmatched. This CDR3 region has 16 residues.

The chain uses TRBV11-3 and TRBJ2-1, with unresolved D. Trimming shortened V by 3 bases and J by 11 bases, and 11 bases separated the two germline ends. CDR1 and CDR2 from the germline V gene are SGHNT and YENEEA. CDR3 length equals 12 residues. The CDR3 DNA reads TGTGCCAGCAGCTTGAGGCAATCCAAGCAGTTCTTC. This sequence encodes CASSLRQSKQFF. Drawing the rest from reference TRBV11-3 and TRBJ2-1, the complete variable domain is EAGVVQSPRYKIIEKKQPVAFWCNPISGHNTLYWYLQNLGQGPELLIRYENEEAVDDSQLPKDRFSAERLKGVDSTLKIQPAELGDSAVYLCASSLRQSKQFFGPGTRLTVL.

V is TRBV29-1 and J is TRBJ1-1, with D maybe TRBD1 (5 bases). The germline V gene encodes CDR1 SQVTM and CDR2 ANQGSEA. The CDR3 length is 14 residues. V shed 5 bases and J shed 1 base, with 14 bases lying between them. CDR3 DNA: TGCAGCGTTCTCGGCAGGGTGAGGAACACTGAAGCTTTCTTT. Translation gives CSVLGRVRNTEAFF.

The CDR3: CASSFSQGLGLNNQPQHF. Written as DNA, the CDR3 is TGTGCCAGCAGTTTCTCACAGGGATTAGGTTTAAATAATCAGCCCCAGCATTTT. The chain joins TRBV28 to TRBJ1-5; D perhaps matches TRBD1 (6 bases). The CDR3 is 18 amino acids. V shed 3 bases and J shed 4 bases, with 22 bases lying between them. Germline V gene lookup returns CDR1 MDHEN and CDR2 SYDVKM. Filled out from reference TRBV28 and TRBJ1-5, the complete variable domain reads DVKVTQSSRYLVKRTGEKVFLECVQDMDHENMFWYRQDPGLGLRLIYFSYDVKMKEKGDIPEGYSVSREKKERFSLILESASTNQTSMYLCASSFSQGLGLNNQPQHFGDGTRLSIL.

This clone was counted only a few times. The chain joins TRBV5-1 to TRBJ2-3; 7 nucleotides line up with TRBD2. There are 16 residues in the CDR3. The trim removed 6 bases at V and 1 base at J, leaving 11 bases unmatched. Germline values: CDR1 SGHRS, CDR2 YFSETQ. This CDR3 reads CASKVQGGRGTDTQYF. CDR3 bases: TGCGCCAGCAAGGTACAAGGCGGGAGAGGCACAGATACGCAGTATTTT.

The chain links TRBV11-2 to TRBJ1-1; 7 positions agree with TRBD1. The length of the CDR3 is 13 residues. V dropped 3 bases and J dropped 5; count of bases not matched to a gene: 3. Germline V CDR1 and CDR2: SGHAT, FQNNGV. The DNA for the CDR3 is TGTGCCAGCAGCTTTAACAGGGGTACTGAAGCTTTCTTT. This encodes CASSFNRGTEAFF.

V is TRBV29-1 and J is TRBJ2-5, with D possibly TRBD2 on 5 matching bases. This CDR3 contains 11 residues. V was cut by 6 bases and J by 7 bases, with 12 bases left in between. CDR1 is SQVTM, CDR2 ANQGSEA, per germline. The CDR3 sequence is CSVGIRGTQYF. Written as DNA, the CDR3 is TGCAGCGTAGGGATCCGGGGGACCCAGTACTTC.

This chain connects TRBV6-7 to TRBJ1-1, with D maybe TRBD1 (6 bases). TRBV6-7 is known as an ORF, though its function is uncertain. The CDR3 extends over 18 amino acids. V shed 2 bases and J shed 0 bases, with 19 bases lying between them. CDR3 in amino acids: CASSYPNRERGMNTEAFF. The CDR3 DNA sequence: TGTGCCAGCAGTTACCCCAACAGGGAGCGAGGGATGAACACTGAAGCTTTCTTT.

This clone was seen more than once but under ten times. The J gene is TRBJ2-1, the V gene TRBV6-6; D remains ambiguous. CDR3 size: 10 residues. The ends were cut back, 6 bases at V and 7 bases at J, with 4 bases in the middle. The V gene's germline CDR1 is MNHNY and CDR2 SVGAGI (reference sequence). CDR3 in amino acids: CASRQNEQFF. In DNA, the CDR3 is TGTGCCAGCAGACAAAATGAGCAGTTCTTC.

On this clone itself: One end of the junction varies from germline; a read error may be responsible. This sequence joins TRBV10-2 and TRBJ1-5, with D unresolved. The CDR3 loop spans 13 amino acids. The germline V gene encodes CDR1 WSHSY and CDR2 SAAADI. The CDR3 region is CASSEYGDQSQHF. In DNA, the CDR3 is TGCGCCAGCAGTGAGTACGGGGATCAGTCCCAGCATTTT.

This clone has a handful of counts. V and J are TRBV5-1 and TRBJ1-4; D might be TRBD1 (5 bases). The CDR3 sequence is 17 residues long. V lost 0 bases and J 0 bases, leaving 12 bases between the germline ends. Germline CDR1 and CDR2: SGHRS and YFSETQ. The CDR3 nucleotides read TGCGCCAGCAGCTTGGGAATGACAGATCCAACTAATGAAAAACTGTTTTTT. This sequence encodes CASSLGMTDPTNEKLFF.

This chain uses TRBV7-8 with TRBJ2-3; D is ambiguous. This CDR3 comprises 15 residues. The V gene's germline CDR1 is SGHVS and CDR2 FQNEAQ. V was shortened by 3 bases and J by 1 base, with 11 bases between the two germline ends. The DNA for the CDR3 is TGTGCCAGCAGCTTCTCCCGTTGGCGCACAGATACGCAGTATTTT. Its translation: CASSFSRWRTDTQYF.

The chain combines TRBV11-3 with TRBJ2-2; 8 nucleotides align to TRBD1. The CDR3 extends over 15 amino acids. From germline, CDR1 is SGHNT and CDR2 YENEEA. V shed 3 bases, J shed 3 bases, and the junction held 3 bases outside the gene matches. CDR3 protein: CASSLDRDDTGELFF. As DNA, the CDR3 is TGTGCCAGCAGCTTGGACAGGGACGACACCGGGGAGCTGTTTTTT.

The chain carries TRBV18 and TRBJ2-1; 11 nucleotides agree with TRBD1. From germline, CDR1 is KGHSH and CDR2 LQKENI. The CDR3 contains 17 residues. Trimming cost V 6 bases and J 7 bases; bases outside gene matches: 14. The CDR3 nucleotides read TGTGCCAGCTCCCCCCGGACAGGGGGCCTAAGGGGGAATGAGCAGTTCTTC. This gives the protein CASSPRTGGLRGNEQFF.

This clone was recorded once. The gene calls are TRBV5-1 and TRBJ1-2; D is possibly TRBD1 (6 bases). Trimming removed 0 bases from V and 8 bases from J, with 11 bases in between. The CDR3 is 13 amino acids. Germline CDR1 SGHRS, CDR2 YFSETQ. CDR3 amino acids: CASSLAGTYGYTF. CDR3 coding DNA: TGCGCCAGCAGCTTGGCAGGGACATACGGCTACACCTTC.

CDR3 nucleotides: TGCAGCGTTGAGTCCGGGACAGGGGGCAATGAGCAGTTCTTC. Translated, it gives CSVESGTGGNEQFF. The J gene is TRBJ2-1, the V gene TRBV29-1; 11 bases map to TRBD1. The germline V gene encodes CDR1 SQVTM and CDR2 ANQGSEA. Germline trimming cut 3 bases from V and 6 bases from J; bases unmatched to any gene: 4. The CDR3 runs to 14 residues.

The chain combines TRBV12-5 with TRBJ2-1, with TRBD2 matching 11 bases. The CDR3 is made up of 19 amino acids. The J segment lost 0 bases and the V segment lost 5 bases, leaving 12 bases of the junction unmatched. The germline V gene encodes CDR1 LGHNT and CDR2 FRNRAP. The CDR3 protein is CASGASPGLAAHSYNEQFF. CDR3 bases: TGTGCTAGTGGTGCAAGCCCGGGACTAGCGGCTCACTCCTACAATGAGCAGTTCTTC.

V usage is TRBV19 and J usage is TRBJ2-7, with TRBD1 matching 8 bases. Unmatched junction bases numbered 8, after V lost 4 bases and J lost 6 bases. The CDR3 sequence is 14 residues long. Germline CDR1 reads LNHDA; CDR2 reads SQIVND (reference sequence). The CDR3 reads CASSRGQGLGEQYF. As DNA, the CDR3 is TGTGCCAGTAGTAGAGGACAGGGCCTTGGCGAGCAGTACTTC.